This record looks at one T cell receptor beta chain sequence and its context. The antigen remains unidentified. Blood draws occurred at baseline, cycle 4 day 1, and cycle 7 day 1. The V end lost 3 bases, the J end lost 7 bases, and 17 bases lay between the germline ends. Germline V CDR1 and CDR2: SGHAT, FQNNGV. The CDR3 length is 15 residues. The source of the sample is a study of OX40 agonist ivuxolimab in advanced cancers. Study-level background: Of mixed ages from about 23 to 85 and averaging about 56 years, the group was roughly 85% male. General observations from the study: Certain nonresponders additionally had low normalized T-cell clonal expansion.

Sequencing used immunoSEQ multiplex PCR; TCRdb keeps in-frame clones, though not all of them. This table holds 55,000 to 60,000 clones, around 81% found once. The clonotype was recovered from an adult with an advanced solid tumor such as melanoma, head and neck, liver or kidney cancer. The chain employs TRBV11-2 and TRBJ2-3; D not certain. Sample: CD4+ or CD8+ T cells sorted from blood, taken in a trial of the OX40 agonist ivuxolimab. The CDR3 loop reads CASSFTGAHGNTQYF. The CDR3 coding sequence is TGTGCCAGCAGCTTCACGGGTGCGCATGGGAATACGCAGTATTTT.